What follows are 30 T cell receptor beta chains derived from one specimen sequenced in a study of pediatric ulcerative colitis. Profiling relied on immunoSEQ multiplex PCR, and the TCRdb table lists in-frame clones only, not all of them. The sample has 60,000 or so clones, 77% seen once; the top ten hold 5.2%. Sequenced material: blood. These receptors came from a boy younger than 18 with moderate ulcerative colitis.

The rearrangement joins TRBV2 to TRBJ2-5; maybe TRBD1 (5 bases). CDR1 is SNHLY and CDR2 is FYNNEI in the germline V gene. V was clipped by 8 bases and J by 5 bases, with 12 bases between them. This CDR3 spans 12 amino acids. CDR3 nucleotide sequence: TGTGCCAGCTCAGGGATTGGGGAGACCCAGTACTTC. This translates into CASSGIGETQYF.

The rearrangement joins TRBV11-2 to TRBJ2-1, with D possibly called TRBD1 or TRBD2 (5 bases each). Germline lookup yields CDR1 SGHAT and CDR2 FQNNGV. Trimming pared 4 bases from V and 5 bases from J, leaving 21 bases between. CDR3 length equals 17 residues. CDR3 in amino acids: CASSSERRRGAHNEQFF. The CDR3, as DNA: TGTGCCAGCAGCTCCGAAAGAAGACGAGGGGCCCACAATGAGCAGTTCTTC.

The rearrangement uses TRBV30 and TRBJ1-4; D gene unclear. Germline V gene lookup returns CDR1 GTSNPN and CDR2 SVGIG (reference sequence). This CDR3 is built from 15 residues. Trimming removed 2 bases at V and 0 bases at J, with 10 bases between. CDR3 amino acids: CAWSRGSTTNEKLFF. The CDR3 bases are TGTGCCTGGAGTCGCGGATCCACAACTAATGAAAAACTGTTTTTT.

This rearrangement joins TRBV7-5 to TRBJ2-2; the table gives TRBD1 as D, unverified against the DNA. TRBV7-5 is listed as a pseudogene. The CDR3 consists of 15 residues. CDR3 sequence reads: CVRSPDRANTGELFF. CDR3 sequence (DNA): TGTGTCAGAAGCCCGGACAGGGCAAACACCGGGGAGCTGTTTTTT.

The chain links TRBV15 to TRBJ2-5; a possible D gene is TRBD1 (6 bases). Germline values: CDR1 LNHNV, CDR2 YYDKDF (reference sequence). The CDR3 extends over 14 amino acids. Trimming removed 0 bases at V and 5 bases at J, with 10 bases between. This CDR3 reads CATSRDPGAETQYF. CDR3 bases: TGTGCCACCAGCAGAGATCCAGGGGCGGAGACCCAGTACTTC.

V usage is TRBV11-2 and J usage is TRBJ1-4; 7 bases fit TRBD1. V was clipped by 4 bases and J by 7 bases; unmatched bases: 3. This CDR3 contains 13 residues. Germline V gives CDR1 SGHAT, CDR2 FQNNGV. CDR3 sequence reads: CASSSGQVEKLFF. In DNA form, the CDR3 reads TGTGCCAGCAGCTCCGGACAGGTTGAAAAACTGTTTTTT.

The rearrangement uses TRBV7-6 and TRBJ1-1, with D tentatively TRBD1 (5 bases). Trimming left V 6 bases short and J 7 bases short, with 18 bases between. Germline V gives CDR1 SGHVS, CDR2 FNYEAQ. There are 14 residues in the CDR3. The chain's CDR3 is CASSSDPPGGEAFF. The CDR3 DNA is TGTGCCAGCAGTTCCGACCCCCCCGGGGGTGAAGCTTTCTTT.

V usage is TRBV7-3 and J usage is TRBJ2-1, with 7 bases fitting TRBD1. The CDR3 is 15 residues long. Trimming took 1 base from V and 7 from J; bases not matched to a gene: 7. Per the germline V gene, CDR1 is SGHTA and CDR2 is FQGTGA. CDR3 loop: CASSLIGDSRNEQFF. CDR3 in DNA: TGTGCCAGCAGCTTAATCGGGGACAGCAGAAATGAGCAGTTCTTC.

The chain links TRBV10-3 to TRBJ1-2, with 9 nucleotides matching TRBD1. CDR1 is ENHRY and CDR2 is SYGVKD in the germline V gene. V was pared by 0 bases and J by 6 bases, with 8 bases of the junction left unmatched. The CDR3 contains 16 residues. The CDR3 DNA sequence: TGTGCCATCAGTGAGTCGGTGTTGAGGACAGGGGATGGCTACACCTTC. Residues: CAISESVLRTGDGYTF.

The chain employs TRBV18 and TRBJ1-1; D is ambiguous. CDR3 length: 13 amino acids. Trimming took off 8 bases at V and 0 bases at J, with 10 bases between the two ends. CDR1 and CDR2 from the germline V gene are KGHSH and LQKENI. Here the CDR3 reads CASRDGLNTEAFF. DNA of the CDR3: TGTGCCAGCCGAGATGGCCTGAACACTGAAGCTTTCTTT.

This sequence joins TRBV6-5 and TRBJ1-2, with D perhaps TRBD1 (5 bases). CDR3 length equals 14 residues. V dropped 2 bases and J dropped 4 bases, with 11 bases sitting between them. Per germline, CDR1 MNHEY and CDR2 SVGAGI. The CDR3 bases are TGTGCCAGCAGTTACAGGGGAGAGAGCTATGGCTACACCTTC. It encodes CASSYRGESYGYTF.

The chain links TRBV11-2 to TRBJ1-1, with unresolved D. The CDR3 consists of 13 residues. Per the germline V gene, CDR1 is SGHAT and CDR2 is FQNNGV. V was shortened by 2 bases and J by 4 bases, with 8 bases between the two germline ends. The DNA for the CDR3 is TGTGCCAGCAGCTTAAAGGGTAGCACTGAAGCTTTCTTT. Amino acid sequence: CASSLKGSTEAFF. The variable domain in full, completed from reference TRBV11-2 and TRBJ1-1, reads EAGVAQSPRYKIIEKRQSVAFWCNPISGHATLYWYQQILGQGPKLLIQFQNNGVVDDSQLPKDRFSAERLKGVDSTLKIQPAKLEDSAVYLCASSLKGSTEAFFGQGTRLTVV.

The chain couples TRBV7-2 to TRBJ2-1; D gene uncertain. The CDR3 length is 16 residues. The V end lost 2 bases, the J end lost 5 bases, and 16 bases lay between the germline ends. Germline CDR1 is SGHTA and CDR2 is FQGNSA. The CDR3 spells CASSLNRLASNNEQFF. For the CDR3, the DNA is TGTGCCAGCAGCTTAAATCGGCTTGCTAGTAACAATGAGCAGTTCTTC.

The chain joins TRBV7-7 to TRBJ2-2, with TRBD2 matching over 9 bases. Germline V lookup: CDR1 SSHAT, CDR2 FNYEAQ (reference sequence). The V gene end was trimmed by 5 bases and the J gene end by 6 bases; junction bases not matched to a gene: 10. The CDR3 length is 16 residues. DNA of the CDR3: TGTGCCAGCAGCCGAAACCTAGCGGGAAGGGCCGGGGAGCTGTTTTTT. It specifies CASSRNLAGRAGELFF.

Note on this clone: The same CDR3 arises from other DNA sequences in this sample as well. The chain has TRBV29-1 and TRBJ2-7, with 10 bases aligning to TRBD2. Germline V gives CDR1 SQVTM, CDR2 ANQGSEA. Germline trimming cut 4 bases from V and 7 bases from J; bases unmatched to any gene: 7. This CDR3 is 13 amino acids long. CDR3 region: CSVGGAGGREQYF. The CDR3 coding sequence is TGCAGCGTTGGTGGAGCGGGGGGGCGGGAGCAGTACTTC.

This chain joins TRBV2 and TRBJ1-4; TRBD1 is a possible D gene (5 bases). Germline-derived CDR1 and CDR2 are SNHLY and FYNNEI. The length of the CDR3 is 15 residues. Trimming stripped 3 bases from V and 8 bases from J, with 16 bases between. The CDR3 DNA reads TGTGCCAGCAGTGAGCTGCAGGGTCGTAGGGAAAAACTGTTTTTT. The encoded protein is CASSELQGRREKLFF.

V is TRBV9 and J is TRBJ1-5, with D unresolved. The CDR3 is made up of 14 amino acids. Between the trimmed V and J ends, which lost 3 bases and 0 bases, there was a span of 7 bases. CDR1 SGDLS and CDR2 YYNGEE come from the germline V gene. CDR3 nucleotides: TGTGCCAGCAGCGGCCAGAATAGCAATCAGCCCCAGCATTTT. Translated: CASSGQNSNQPQHF.

This clone has only a few counts. The gene calls are TRBV27 and TRBJ2-7; 7 bases map to TRBD2. The J segment lost 4 bases and the V segment lost 2 bases, leaving 2 bases of the junction unmatched. From germline, CDR1 is MNHEY and CDR2 SMNVEV (reference sequence). CDR3 length: 13 residues. DNA for the CDR3: TGTGCCAGCAGTTTAGCGGGGGAATACGAGCAGTACTTC. Its protein product is CASSLAGEYEQYF.

The chain uses TRBV19 and TRBJ1-1, with D perhaps TRBD1 (6 bases). Looked up from germline, CDR1 is LNHDA and CDR2 is SQIVND (reference sequence). The V end lost 5 bases, the J end lost 0 bases, and 19 bases lay between the germline ends. This CDR3 is 17 amino acids long. CDR3 sequence (DNA): TGTGCCAGTAGTCCACCCCAGGGGCTGGGGATGAACACTGAAGCTTTCTTT. This gives the protein CASSPPQGLGMNTEAFF.

This clone turned up a few times. The chain carries TRBV5-6 and TRBJ1-4; D is uncertain. This CDR3 spans 17 amino acids. V dropped 2 bases and J dropped 0 bases, with 14 bases sitting between them. Germline CDR1 and CDR2: SGHDT and YYEEEE. CDR3 DNA: TGTGCCAGCAGCTTCTATATGGGAAAAGCAACTAATGAAAAACTGTTTTTT. It translates to CASSFYMGKATNEKLFF. Combining the CDR3 with reference TRBV5-6 and TRBJ1-4 gives the whole variable domain DAGVTQSPTHLIKTRGQQVTLRCSPKSGHDTVSWYQQALGQGPQFIFQYYEEEERQRGNFPDRFSGHQFPNYSSELNVNALLLGDSALYLCASSFYMGKATNEKLFFGSGTQLSVL.

CDR3 in amino acids: CASSPFSNQPQHF. CDR3 coding DNA: TGTGCCAGCAGCCCGTTCAGCAATCAGCCCCAGCATTTT. J is TRBJ1-5 and V is TRBV6-5; D uncertain. The CDR3 extends over 13 amino acids. Germline V gene data show CDR1 as MNHEY and CDR2 as SVGAGI. V shed 6 bases and J shed 1 base, with 7 bases lying between them.

This clone has a single count. V is TRBV6-1 and J is TRBJ2-5, with 7 bases that match TRBD1. The CDR3 totals 12 residues. CDR1 is MNHNS, CDR2 SASEGT, per germline. V gave up 7 bases and J gave up 5 bases; unmatched junction bases: 4. CDR3 amino acids: CASKTGMETQYF. For the CDR3, the DNA is TGTGCCAGCAAGACAGGGATGGAGACCCAGTACTTC.

This clone was counted once. The rearrangement joins TRBV5-1 to TRBJ1-5; possible D gene TRBD1, 6 bases. Germline V gene sequence: CDR1 SGHRS, CDR2 YFSETQ. Between the trimmed V and J ends, which lost 4 bases and 0 bases, there was a span of 11 bases. The CDR3 length is 15 residues. Written as DNA, the CDR3 is TGCGCCAGCAGCAGCCGACAGGATAGCAATCAGCCCCAGCATTTT. This encodes CASSSRQDSNQPQHF.

The chain links TRBV19 to TRBJ2-5, with TRBD1 as a possible D gene (6 bases). The germline V gene encodes CDR1 LNHDA and CDR2 SQIVND (reference sequence). V was trimmed by 6 bases and J by 2 bases, leaving 13 bases between them. This CDR3 is built from 14 residues. The CDR3 here is CASSHGQTQETQYF. The DNA of the CDR3 is TGTGCCAGTAGCCATGGACAGACGCAAGAGACCCAGTACTTC.

The V call is TRBV7-3, the J call TRBJ1-2, with 9 bases identical to TRBD1. With V trimmed by 5 bases and J by 3 bases, 7 bases remained unmatched. Germline V lookup: CDR1 SGHTA, CDR2 FQGTGA. The CDR3 runs 15 residues. CDR3: CASSPTGGGDYGYTF. The CDR3, as DNA: TGTGCCAGCAGCCCCACAGGGGGCGGTGACTATGGCTACACCTTC. Using reference TRBV7-3 and TRBJ1-2 for the parts outside the CDR3, the full variable domain is GAGVSQTPSNKVTEKGKYVELRCDPISGHTALYWYRQSLGQGPEFLIYFQGTGAADDSGLPNDRFFAVRPEGSVSTLKIQRTERGDSAVYLCASSPTGGGDYGYTFGSGTRLTVV.

This chain connects TRBV14 to TRBJ2-1, with 7 bases lining up with TRBD1. The CDR3 is 15 residues long. Trimming at V came to 4 bases and at J to 2 bases, leaving 5 bases not matched to a gene. Germline V gene sequence: CDR1 SGHDN, CDR2 FVKESK. The CDR3 sequence: CASSPTGAPYNEQFF. CDR3 sequence (DNA): TGTGCCAGCAGCCCTACAGGGGCCCCCTACAATGAGCAGTTCTTC.

The V call is TRBV27, the J call TRBJ2-1; 7 bases match TRBD2. The germline V gene encodes CDR1 MNHEY and CDR2 SMNVEV (reference sequence). J lost 4 bases, V lost 7 bases, and 10 bases had no gene match. This CDR3 region has 15 residues. CDR3 protein: CASTQPGGGYNEQFF. The DNA for the CDR3 is TGTGCCAGCACACAACCGGGGGGTGGGTACAATGAGCAGTTCTTC.

The chain joins TRBV6-5 to TRBJ2-5, with 13 bases lining up with TRBD2. V lost 3 bases and J lost 1; bases outside the gene matches: 2. The CDR3 contains 16 residues. Germline V lookup: CDR1 MNHEY, CDR2 SVGAGI. The CDR3 spells CASSYWTSGSQETQYF. CDR3 sequence (DNA): TGTGCCAGCAGTTATTGGACTAGCGGGAGCCAAGAGACCCAGTACTTC.

The chain combines TRBV4-3 with TRBJ1-3; no clear D. Looked up from germline, CDR1 is LGHNA and CDR2 is YSLEER. V was pared by 1 base and J by 2 bases, with 6 bases between. The CDR3 has 14 residues. CDR3 residues: CASSQGSAGNTIYF. The CDR3 region has the DNA TGCGCCAGCAGCCAAGGGTCCGCTGGAAACACCATATATTTT.

The chain couples TRBV27 to TRBJ2-3; weak D call: TRBD2 (5 bases). Trimming cost V 2 bases and J 0 bases, with 12 bases left between them. Germline loops: CDR1 MNHEY, CDR2 SMNVEV (reference sequence). CDR3 length equals 16 residues. This chain's CDR3 is CASSLRGLFSTDTQYF. CDR3 nucleotide sequence: TGTGCCAGCAGTTTACGCGGGCTCTTTAGCACAGATACGCAGTATTTT.